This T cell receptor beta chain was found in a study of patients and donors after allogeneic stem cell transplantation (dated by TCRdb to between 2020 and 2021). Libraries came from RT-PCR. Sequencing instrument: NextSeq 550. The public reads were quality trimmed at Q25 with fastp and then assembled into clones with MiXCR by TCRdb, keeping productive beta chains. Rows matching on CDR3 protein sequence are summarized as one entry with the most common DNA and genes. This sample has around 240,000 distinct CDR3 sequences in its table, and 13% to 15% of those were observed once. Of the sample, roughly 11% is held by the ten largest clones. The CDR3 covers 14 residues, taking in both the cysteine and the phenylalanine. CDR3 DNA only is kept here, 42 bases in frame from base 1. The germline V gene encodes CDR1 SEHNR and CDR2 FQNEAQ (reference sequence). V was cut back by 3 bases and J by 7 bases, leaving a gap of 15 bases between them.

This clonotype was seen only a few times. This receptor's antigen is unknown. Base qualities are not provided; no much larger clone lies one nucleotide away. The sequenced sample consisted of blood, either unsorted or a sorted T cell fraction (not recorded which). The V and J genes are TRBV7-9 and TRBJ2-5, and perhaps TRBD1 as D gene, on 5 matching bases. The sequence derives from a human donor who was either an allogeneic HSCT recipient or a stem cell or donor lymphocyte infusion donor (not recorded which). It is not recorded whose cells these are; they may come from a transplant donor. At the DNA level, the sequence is TGTGCCAGCAGCTTCGACAGCGCGCGAGGGACCCAGTACTTC. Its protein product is CASSFDSARGTQYF.